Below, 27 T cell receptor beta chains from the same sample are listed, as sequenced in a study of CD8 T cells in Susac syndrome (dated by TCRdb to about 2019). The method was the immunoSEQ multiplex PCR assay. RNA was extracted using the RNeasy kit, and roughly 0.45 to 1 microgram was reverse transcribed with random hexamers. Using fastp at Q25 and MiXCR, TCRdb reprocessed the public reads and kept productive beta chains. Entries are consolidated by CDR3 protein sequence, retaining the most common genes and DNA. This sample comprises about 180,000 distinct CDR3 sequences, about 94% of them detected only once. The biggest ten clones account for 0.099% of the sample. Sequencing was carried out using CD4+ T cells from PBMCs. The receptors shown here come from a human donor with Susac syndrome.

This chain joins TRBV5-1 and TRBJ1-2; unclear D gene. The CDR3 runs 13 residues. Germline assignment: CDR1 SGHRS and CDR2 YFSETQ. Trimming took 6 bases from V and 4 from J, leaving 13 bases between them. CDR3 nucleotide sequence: TGCGCCAGCACCCGGGAGGCCTCCTATGGCTACACCTTC. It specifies CASTREASYGYTF.

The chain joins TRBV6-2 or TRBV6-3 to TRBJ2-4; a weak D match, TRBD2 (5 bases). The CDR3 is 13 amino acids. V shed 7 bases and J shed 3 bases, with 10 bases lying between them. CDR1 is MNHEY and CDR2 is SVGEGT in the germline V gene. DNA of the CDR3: TGTGCCAGCACCCTAGCTGGCAAAAACATTCAGTACTTC. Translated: CASTLAGKNIQYF.

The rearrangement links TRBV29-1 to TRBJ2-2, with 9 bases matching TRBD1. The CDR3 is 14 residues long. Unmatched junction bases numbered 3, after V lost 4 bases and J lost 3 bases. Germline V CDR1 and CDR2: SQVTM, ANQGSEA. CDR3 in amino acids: CSVARQGDTGELFF. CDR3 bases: TGCAGCGTTGCGAGACAGGGGGACACCGGGGAGCTGTTTTTT.

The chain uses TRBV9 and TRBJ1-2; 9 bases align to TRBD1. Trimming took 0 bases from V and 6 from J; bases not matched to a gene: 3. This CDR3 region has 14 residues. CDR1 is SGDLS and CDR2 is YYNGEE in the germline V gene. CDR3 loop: CASSVEQGAHGYTF. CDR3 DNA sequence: TGTGCCAGCAGCGTAGAACAGGGGGCCCATGGCTACACCTTC.

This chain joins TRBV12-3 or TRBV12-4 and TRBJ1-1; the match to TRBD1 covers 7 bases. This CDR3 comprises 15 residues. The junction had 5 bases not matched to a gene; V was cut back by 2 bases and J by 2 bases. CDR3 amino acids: CASSLRGQINTEAFF. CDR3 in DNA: TGTGCCAGCAGTTTACGGGGACAGATCAACACTGAAGCTTTCTTT.

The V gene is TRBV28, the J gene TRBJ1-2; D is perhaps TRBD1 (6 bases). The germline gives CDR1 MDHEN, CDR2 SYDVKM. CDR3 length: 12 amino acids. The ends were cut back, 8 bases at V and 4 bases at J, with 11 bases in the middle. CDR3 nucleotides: TGTGCCAGCCGGGACACTGGCTATGGCTACACCTTC. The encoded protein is CASRDTGYGYTF.

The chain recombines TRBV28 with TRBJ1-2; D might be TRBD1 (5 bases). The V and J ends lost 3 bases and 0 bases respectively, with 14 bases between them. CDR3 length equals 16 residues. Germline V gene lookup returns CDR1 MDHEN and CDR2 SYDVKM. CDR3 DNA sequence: TGTGCCAGCAGTTTGGGAGGCAGGGCCTCTAACTATGGCTACACCTTC. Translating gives CASSLGGRASNYGYTF.

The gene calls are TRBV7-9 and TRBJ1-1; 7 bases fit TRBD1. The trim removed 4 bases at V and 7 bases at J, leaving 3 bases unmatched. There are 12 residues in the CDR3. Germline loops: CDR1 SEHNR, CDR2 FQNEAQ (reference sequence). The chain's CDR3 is CASSSTGYEAFF. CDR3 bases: TGTGCCAGCAGCTCGACAGGGTATGAAGCTTTCTTT.

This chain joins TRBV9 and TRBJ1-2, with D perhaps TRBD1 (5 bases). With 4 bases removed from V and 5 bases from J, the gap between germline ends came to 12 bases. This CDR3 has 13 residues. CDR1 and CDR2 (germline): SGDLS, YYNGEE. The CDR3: CASSTREGYGYTF. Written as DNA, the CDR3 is TGTGCCAGCAGCACCCGTGAGGGGTATGGCTACACCTTC.

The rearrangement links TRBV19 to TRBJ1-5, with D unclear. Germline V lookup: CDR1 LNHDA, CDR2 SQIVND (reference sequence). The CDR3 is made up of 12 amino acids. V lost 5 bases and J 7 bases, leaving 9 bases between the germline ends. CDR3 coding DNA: TGTGCCAGTAGTTATGGCGGGCAGCCCCAGCATTTT. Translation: CASSYGGQPQHF.

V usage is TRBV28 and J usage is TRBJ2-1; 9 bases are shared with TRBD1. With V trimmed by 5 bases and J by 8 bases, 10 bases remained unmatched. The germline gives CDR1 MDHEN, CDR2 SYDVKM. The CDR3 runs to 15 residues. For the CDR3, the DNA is TGTGCCAGCAGTCCCGTCCCACAGGGGGCCGATGAGCAGTTCTTC. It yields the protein CASSPVPQGADEQFF.

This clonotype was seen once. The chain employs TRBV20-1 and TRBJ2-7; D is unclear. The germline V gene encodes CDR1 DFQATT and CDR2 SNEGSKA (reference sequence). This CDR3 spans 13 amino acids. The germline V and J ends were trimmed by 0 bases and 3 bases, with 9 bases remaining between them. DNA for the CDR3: TGCAGTGCTAGAGACCCCCTCAGCTACGAGCAGTACTTC. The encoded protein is CSARDPLSYEQYF.

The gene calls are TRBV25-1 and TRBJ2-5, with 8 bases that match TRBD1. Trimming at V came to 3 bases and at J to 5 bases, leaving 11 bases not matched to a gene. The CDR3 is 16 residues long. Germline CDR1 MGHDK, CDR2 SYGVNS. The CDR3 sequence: CASSESRRGRMETQYF. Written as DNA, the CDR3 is TGTGCCAGCAGTGAGTCTCGCAGGGGGCGCATGGAGACCCAGTACTTC.

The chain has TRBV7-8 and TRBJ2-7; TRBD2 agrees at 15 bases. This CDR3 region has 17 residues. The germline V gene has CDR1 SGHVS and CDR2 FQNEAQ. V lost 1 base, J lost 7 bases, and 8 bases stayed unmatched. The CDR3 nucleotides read TGTGCCAGCAGCTTAGGGACTAGCGGGAGGGCCTGGCGAGAGCAGTACTTC. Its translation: CASSLGTSGRAWREQYF.

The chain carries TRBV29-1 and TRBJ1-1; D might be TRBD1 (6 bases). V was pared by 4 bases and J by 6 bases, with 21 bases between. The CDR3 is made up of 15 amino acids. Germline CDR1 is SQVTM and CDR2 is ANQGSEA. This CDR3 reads CSVGKSSRGVAEAFF. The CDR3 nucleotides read TGCAGCGTTGGGAAAAGTTCCAGGGGTGTGGCTGAAGCTTTCTTT.

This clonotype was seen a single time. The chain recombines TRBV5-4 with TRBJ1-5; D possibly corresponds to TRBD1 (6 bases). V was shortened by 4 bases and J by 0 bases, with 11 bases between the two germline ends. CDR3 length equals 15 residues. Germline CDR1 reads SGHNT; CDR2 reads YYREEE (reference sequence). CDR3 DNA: TGTGCCAGCAGCGAGACAGGCGATAGCAATCAGCCCCAGCATTTT. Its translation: CASSETGDSNQPQHF.

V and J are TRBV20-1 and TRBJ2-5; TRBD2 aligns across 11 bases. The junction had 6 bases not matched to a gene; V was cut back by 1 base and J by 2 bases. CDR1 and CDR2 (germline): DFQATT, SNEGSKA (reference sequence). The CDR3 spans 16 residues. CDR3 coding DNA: TGCAGTGCTAGAGCAGCGACTAGCGGGGAACAAGAGACCCAGTACTTC. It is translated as CSARAATSGEQETQYF.

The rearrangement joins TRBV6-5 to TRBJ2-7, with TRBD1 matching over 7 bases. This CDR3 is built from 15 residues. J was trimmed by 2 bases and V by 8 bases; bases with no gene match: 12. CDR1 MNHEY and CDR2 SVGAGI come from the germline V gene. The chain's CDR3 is CASGPNRGLTYEQYF. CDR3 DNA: TGTGCCAGCGGTCCGAACAGGGGCCTTACCTACGAGCAGTACTTC.

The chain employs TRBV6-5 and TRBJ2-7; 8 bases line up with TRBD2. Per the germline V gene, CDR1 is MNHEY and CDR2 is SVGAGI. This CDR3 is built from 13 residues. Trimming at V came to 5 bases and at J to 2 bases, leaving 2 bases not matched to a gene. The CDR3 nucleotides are TGTGCCAGCAGTGGACTAGCAACCTACGAGCAGTACTTC. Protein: CASSGLATYEQYF.

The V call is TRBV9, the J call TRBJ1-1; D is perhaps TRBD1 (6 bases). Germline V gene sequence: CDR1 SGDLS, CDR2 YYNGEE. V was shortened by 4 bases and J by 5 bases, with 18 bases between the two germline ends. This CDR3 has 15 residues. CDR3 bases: TGTGCCAGCAGCCCCCGTCAGGGGTTAGGGACTGAAGCTTTCTTT. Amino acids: CASSPRQGLGTEAFF.

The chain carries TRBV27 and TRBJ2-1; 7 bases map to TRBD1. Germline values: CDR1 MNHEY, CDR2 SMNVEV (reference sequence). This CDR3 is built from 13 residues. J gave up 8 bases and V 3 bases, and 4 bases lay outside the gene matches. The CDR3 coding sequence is TGTGCCAGCAGTTTGGTCGGGACAGATGAGCAGTTCTTC. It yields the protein CASSLVGTDEQFF.

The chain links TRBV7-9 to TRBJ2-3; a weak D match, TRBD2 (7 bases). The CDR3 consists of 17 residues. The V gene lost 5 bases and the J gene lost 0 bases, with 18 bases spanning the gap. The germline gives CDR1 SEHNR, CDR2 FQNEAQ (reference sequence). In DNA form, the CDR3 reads TGTGCCAGCAGCAGGGGGGGGGCCCCCACTAGCACAGATACGCAGTATTTT. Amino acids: CASSRGGAPTSTDTQYF.

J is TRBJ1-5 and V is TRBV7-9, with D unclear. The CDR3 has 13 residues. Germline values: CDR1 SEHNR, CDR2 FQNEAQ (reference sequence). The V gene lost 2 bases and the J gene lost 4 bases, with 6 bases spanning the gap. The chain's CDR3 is CASSLTLNQPQHF. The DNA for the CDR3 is TGTGCCAGCAGCTTAACGTTGAATCAGCCCCAGCATTTT.

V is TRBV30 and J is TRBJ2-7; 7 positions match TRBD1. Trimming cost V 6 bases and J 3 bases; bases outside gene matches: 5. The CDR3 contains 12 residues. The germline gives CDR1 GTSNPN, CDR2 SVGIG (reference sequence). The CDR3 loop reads CACSRGSYEQYF. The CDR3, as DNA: TGTGCCTGCTCCAGGGGGAGCTACGAGCAGTACTTC.

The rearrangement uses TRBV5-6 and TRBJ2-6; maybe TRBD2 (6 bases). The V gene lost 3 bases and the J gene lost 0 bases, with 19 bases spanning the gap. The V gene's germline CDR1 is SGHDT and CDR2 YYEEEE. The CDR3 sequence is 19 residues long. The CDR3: CASSSLRDSSSSGANVLTF. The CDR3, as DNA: TGTGCCAGCAGCTCACTCCGGGACTCCTCTTCCTCTGGGGCCAACGTCCTGACTTTC.

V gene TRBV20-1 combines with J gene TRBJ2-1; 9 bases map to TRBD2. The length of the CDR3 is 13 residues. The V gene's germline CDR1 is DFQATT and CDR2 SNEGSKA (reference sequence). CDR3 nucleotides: TGCAGCCTTCTAGCGGGACACTACAATGAGCAGTTCTTC. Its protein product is CSLLAGHYNEQFF.

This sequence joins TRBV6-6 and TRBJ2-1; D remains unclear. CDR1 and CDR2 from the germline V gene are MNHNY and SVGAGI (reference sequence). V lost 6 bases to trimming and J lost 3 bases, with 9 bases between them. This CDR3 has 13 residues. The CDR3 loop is CASRNANYNEQFF. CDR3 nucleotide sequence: TGTGCCAGCAGGAACGCCAACTACAATGAGCAGTTCTTC.